Listed here is a single T cell receptor beta chain. Its antigen is not known. PCR was performed using 60 Vbeta and 13 Jbeta primers. Clones were read by immunoSEQ multiplex PCR, and TCRdb kept only the in-frame ones, dropping some. This table holds about 150,000 clones, around 80% found once. The CDR3 is made up of 15 amino acids. V shed 4 bases, J shed 1 base, and the junction held 3 bases outside the gene matches. Per germline, CDR1 SGHAT and CDR2 FQNNGV. These data come from a study of cytomegalovirus exposure and HLA in healthy donors. Background on the study: Findings of an earlier analysis included over 95 million unique TCR beta sequences from roughly 200 million T cells. Study-level results: A later examination showed that TCR association rates differed by HLA locus, with DRB1 most and HLA-C fewest. A later analysis linked 15,000 to 20,000 TCR beta sequences to HLA alleles at 0.05 false discovery rate.

Sequencing was carried out using PBMCs. J is TRBJ2-3 and V is TRBV11-2; 9 bases match TRBD1. The receptor's source is a woman in her thirties or forties in good health and CMV-seronegative. The CDR3 bases are TGTGCCAGCAGCTCGGGACAGGGCGGCACAGATACGCAGTATTTT. This encodes CASSSGQGGTDTQYF.